This T cell receptor beta chain stems from a study of blood T cell repertoires in COVID-19. Study-wide background: The samples span acute and convalescent COVID-19 from the United States, Italy and Spain. Sources were T cells, B-cell-depleted T cells, or PBMCs; the material itself was cDNA or gDNA.

In the original workflow: Estimates of nucleated cell counts were drawn from the amplification of reference gene primers. Profiled with immunoSEQ multiplex PCR; TCRdb holds only in-frame clones, not every one. V and J calls and clone size are given by that table; D and trimming were obtained from the DNA. The sample has roughly 20,000 clones; about 88% are singletons. Germline V gene sequence: CDR1 SGHTA, CDR2 FQGNSA. The CDR3 totals 17 residues. Unmatched junction bases numbered 10, after V lost 6 bases and J lost 0 bases. This TCR derives from a human donor in a cohort sampled during active COVID-19. This sequence joins TRBV7-2 and TRBJ1-4; 7 nucleotides line up with TRBD1. Sequenced input: peripheral blood. The CDR3 DNA sequence: TGTGCCAGCAGTTGGAGGACAGGTCAGGCAACTAATGAAAAACTGTTTTTT. It encodes CASSWRTGQATNEKLFF.